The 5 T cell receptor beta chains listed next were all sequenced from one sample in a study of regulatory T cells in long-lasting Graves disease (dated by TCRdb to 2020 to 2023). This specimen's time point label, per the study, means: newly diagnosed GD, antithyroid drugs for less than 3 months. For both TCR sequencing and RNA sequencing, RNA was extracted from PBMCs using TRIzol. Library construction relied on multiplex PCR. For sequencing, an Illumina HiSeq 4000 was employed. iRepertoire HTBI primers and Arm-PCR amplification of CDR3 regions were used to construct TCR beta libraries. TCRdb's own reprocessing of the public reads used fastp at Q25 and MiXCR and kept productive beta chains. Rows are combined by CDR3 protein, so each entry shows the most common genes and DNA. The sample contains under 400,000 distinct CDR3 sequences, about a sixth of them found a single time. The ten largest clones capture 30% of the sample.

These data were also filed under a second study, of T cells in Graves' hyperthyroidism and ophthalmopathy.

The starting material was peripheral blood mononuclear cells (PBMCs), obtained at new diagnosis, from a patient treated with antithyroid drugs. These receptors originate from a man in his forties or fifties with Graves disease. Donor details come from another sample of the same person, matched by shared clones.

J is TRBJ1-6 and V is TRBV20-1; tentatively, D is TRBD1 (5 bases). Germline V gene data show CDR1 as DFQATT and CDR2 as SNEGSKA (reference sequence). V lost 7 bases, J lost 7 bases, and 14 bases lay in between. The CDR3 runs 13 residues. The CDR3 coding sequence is TGCAGTGTTTCCGGGACGGGAAATTCACCCCTCCACTTT. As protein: CSVSGTGNSPLHF.

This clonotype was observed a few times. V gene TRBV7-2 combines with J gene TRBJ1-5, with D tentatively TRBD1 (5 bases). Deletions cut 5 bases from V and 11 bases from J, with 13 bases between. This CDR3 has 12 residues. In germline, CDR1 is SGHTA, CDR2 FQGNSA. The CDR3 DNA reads TGTGCCAGCAGCGTATCAGGGTTGGCCCAGCATTTT. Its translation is CASSVSGLAQHF.

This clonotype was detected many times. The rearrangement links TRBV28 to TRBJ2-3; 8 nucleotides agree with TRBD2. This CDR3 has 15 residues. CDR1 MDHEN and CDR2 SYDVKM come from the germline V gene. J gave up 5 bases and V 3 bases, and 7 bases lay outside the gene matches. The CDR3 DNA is TGTGCCAGCAGTTTTGGCGGGGGGTACGAAGATACGCAGTATTTT. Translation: CASSFGGGYEDTQYF.

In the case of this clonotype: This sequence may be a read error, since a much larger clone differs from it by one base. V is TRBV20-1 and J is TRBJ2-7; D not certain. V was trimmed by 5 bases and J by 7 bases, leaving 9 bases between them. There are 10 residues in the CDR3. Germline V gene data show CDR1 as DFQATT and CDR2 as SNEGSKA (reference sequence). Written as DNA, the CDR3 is TGCAGTGCTGGGTCCCATGAGCAGTACTTC. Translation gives CSAGSHEQYF.

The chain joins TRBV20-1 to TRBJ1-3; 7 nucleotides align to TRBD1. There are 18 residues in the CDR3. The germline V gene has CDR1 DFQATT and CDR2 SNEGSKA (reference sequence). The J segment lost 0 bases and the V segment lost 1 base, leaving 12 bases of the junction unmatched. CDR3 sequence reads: CSARGSWGQPISGNTIYF. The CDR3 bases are TGCAGTGCTAGAGGTTCGTGGGGACAGCCAATCTCTGGAAACACCATATATTTT.